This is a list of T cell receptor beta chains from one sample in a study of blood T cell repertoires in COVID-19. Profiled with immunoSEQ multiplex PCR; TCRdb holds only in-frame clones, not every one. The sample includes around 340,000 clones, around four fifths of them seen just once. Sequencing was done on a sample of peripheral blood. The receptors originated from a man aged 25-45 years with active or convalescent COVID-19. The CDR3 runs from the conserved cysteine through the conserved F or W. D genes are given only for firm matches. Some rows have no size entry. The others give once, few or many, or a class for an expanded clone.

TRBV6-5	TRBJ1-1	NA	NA	CASSYGGMNTEAFF	TGTGCCAGCAGTTACGGAGGTATGAACACTGAAGCTTTCTTT
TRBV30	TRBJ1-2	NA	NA	CAWTSGRNYGYTF	TGTGCCTGGACTAGCGGCCGGAACTATGGCTACACCTTC
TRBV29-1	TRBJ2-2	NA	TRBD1	CSALGQGAGELFF	TGCAGCGCCTTGGGACAGGGCGCCGGGGAGCTGTTTTTT
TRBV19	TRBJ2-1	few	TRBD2	CASTALAGGGEQFF	TGTGCCAGTACGGCCCTAGCGGGAGGTGGTGAGCAGTTCTTC
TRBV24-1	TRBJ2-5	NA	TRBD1	CATSDLGEDRAETQYF	TGTGCCACCAGTGATTTGGGAGAGGACAGGGCTGAGACCCAGTACTTC
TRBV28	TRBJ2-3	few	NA	CASSSNLGSTDTQYF	TGTGCCAGCAGTAGTAACCTCGGGAGCACAGATACGCAGTATTTT
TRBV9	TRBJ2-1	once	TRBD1	CASSVEATGLLEQFF	TGTGCCAGCAGCGTAGAGGCGACAGGGCTCCTTGAGCAGTTCTTC
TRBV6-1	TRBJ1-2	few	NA	CASSEGVGDYGYTF	TGTGCCAGCAGTGAGGGAGTCGGGGACTATGGCTACACCTTC
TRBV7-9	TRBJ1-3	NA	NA	CASSLARGRPGNTIYF	TGTGCCAGCAGCTTAGCGCGAGGAAGACCAGGAAACACCATATATTTT
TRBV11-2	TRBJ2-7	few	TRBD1	CASSPTGAYEQYF	TGTGCCAGCTCTCCTACAGGGGCCTACGAGCAGTACTTC
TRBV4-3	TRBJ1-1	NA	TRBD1	CASSTGQGGTEAFF	TGCGCCAGCAGCACGGGACAGGGGGGCACTGAAGCTTTCTTT
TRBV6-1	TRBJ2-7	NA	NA	CASSEVRDNYEQYF	TGTGCCAGCAGTGAGGTCCGGGACAACTACGAGCAGTACTTC
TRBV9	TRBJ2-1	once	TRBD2	CASSVGTSGVYNEQFF	TGTGCCAGCAGCGTAGGGACTAGCGGGGTTTACAATGAGCAGTTCTTC
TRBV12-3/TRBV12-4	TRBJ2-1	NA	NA	CASSRDYEQFF	TGTGCCAGCAGCCGGGACTATGAGCAGTTCTTC
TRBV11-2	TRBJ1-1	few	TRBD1	CASSPPDREEAFF	TGTGCCAGCAGCCCCCCGGACAGGGAAGAAGCTTTCTTT
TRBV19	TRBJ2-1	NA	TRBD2	CASSPGLAYEQFF	TGTGCCAGTAGTCCTGGACTAGCCTATGAGCAGTTCTTC
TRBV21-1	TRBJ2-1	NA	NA	CASSKEGTSGPSSYNEQFF	TGTGCCAGCAGCAAAGAAGGGACTAGCGGGCCGAGCTCCTACAATGAGCAGTTCTTC
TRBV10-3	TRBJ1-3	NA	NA	CATGLVSGNTIYF	TGTGCCACGGGACTTGTCTCTGGAAACACCATATATTTT
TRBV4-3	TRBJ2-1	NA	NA	CASSHPRLAYNEQFF	TGCGCCAGCAGCCACCCTAGGCTAGCGTACAATGAGCAGTTCTTC
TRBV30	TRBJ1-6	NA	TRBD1	CAWPGQGGHSPLHF	TGTGCCTGGCCCGGACAGGGAGGCCATTCACCCCTCCACTTT